Each of the 20 T cell receptor beta chains below was sequenced from the same sample in a study of blood T cell repertoires in COVID-19 (dated by TCRdb to the early 2020s). The receptor library was made with the immunoSEQ multiplex PCR assay. As stored in TCRdb, this immuneACCESS dataset retains in-frame rearrangements with V and J assigned. A fraction of the clones does not appear; measured against another copy, unresolved V genes explain less than half of the discrepancy, and the remainder lacks a known reason. This sample comprises about half a million clones, around 85% of them detected only once. The ten largest clones add up to approximately 3.4% of the sample. The sequencing input was peripheral blood. These receptors were obtained from a human donor in a cohort sampled during active COVID-19.

The CDR3, as DNA: TGTGCCAGCTCACCTGGGCTAGCGGGCCGGGATGAGCAGTTCTTC. It encodes CASSPGLAGRDEQFF. V usage is TRBV18 and J usage is TRBJ2-1; 8 positions match TRBD2. CDR1 is KGHSH and CDR2 is LQKENI in the germline V gene. CDR3 size: 15 residues. J lost 8 bases, V lost 3 bases, and 9 bases had no gene match.

This chain uses TRBV6-5 with TRBJ2-1; 7 bases agree with TRBD1. Germline lookup yields CDR1 MNHEY and CDR2 SVGAGI. The CDR3 runs 14 residues. With V trimmed by 2 bases and J by 3 bases, 1 base remained unmatched. CDR3 nucleotide sequence: TGTGCCAGCAGTTACGGGGACAGCTACAATGAGCAGTTCTTC. It yields the protein CASSYGDSYNEQFF.

The chain links TRBV5-6 to TRBJ2-1; TRBD2 matches at 10 bases. CDR1 SGHDT and CDR2 YYEEEE come from the germline V gene. The length of the CDR3 is 17 residues. Trimming took 3 bases from V and 7 from J; bases not matched to a gene: 13. The CDR3 spells CASSSIGLAGVLNEQFF. Written as DNA, the CDR3 is TGTGCCAGCAGCTCCATAGGCCTAGCGGGAGTATTAAATGAGCAGTTCTTC.

This chain uses TRBV28 with TRBJ2-2; 9 nucleotides agree with TRBD1. There are 15 residues in the CDR3. J lost 5 bases, V lost 5 bases, and 6 bases had no gene match. The germline V gene has CDR1 MDHEN and CDR2 SYDVKM. The chain's CDR3 is CASSVGTGRTGELFF. CDR3 nucleotides: TGTGCCAGCAGTGTAGGGACAGGGAGAACCGGGGAGCTGTTTTTT. Combining the CDR3 with reference TRBV28 and TRBJ2-2 gives the whole variable domain DVKVTQSSRYLVKRTGEKVFLECVQDMDHENMFWYRQDPGLGLRLIYFSYDVKMKEKGDIPEGYSVSREKKERFSLILESASTNQTSMYLCASSVGTGRTGELFFGEGSRLTVL.

This clone occurred a few times. The J gene is TRBJ1-1, the V gene TRBV7-2, with a possible D match to TRBD1 (5 bases). Trimming stripped 1 base from V and 0 bases from J, with 9 bases between. The CDR3 covers 15 residues. Looked up from germline, CDR1 is SGHTA and CDR2 is FQGNSA. This CDR3 is CASSLGQIMNTEAFF. CDR3 DNA: TGTGCCAGCAGCTTAGGACAGATCATGAACACTGAAGCTTTCTTT.

The rearrangement joins TRBV30 to TRBJ1-2; the match to TRBD1 covers 7 bases. Trimming took 7 bases from V and 4 from J; bases not matched to a gene: 6. The CDR3 runs to 12 residues. Per the germline V gene, CDR1 is GTSNPN and CDR2 is SVGIG (reference sequence). This CDR3 reads CAFTGAGYGYTF. The CDR3 bases are TGTGCCTTTACAGGGGCAGGCTATGGCTACACCTTC.

The chain links TRBV30 to TRBJ1-6; a weak D match, TRBD1 (6 bases). Germline CDR1 and CDR2: GTSNPN and SVGIG (reference sequence). Trimming shortened V by 4 bases and J by 7 bases, and 11 bases separated the two germline ends. The CDR3 is 13 residues long. The DNA for the CDR3 is TGTGCCTGGATGGAGACAGGCAATTCACCCCTCCACTTT. Protein product: CAWMETGNSPLHF.

The V gene is TRBV12-5, the J gene TRBJ2-5; D may be TRBD2 (5 bases). The V end lost 5 bases, the J end lost 2 bases, and 12 bases lay between the germline ends. Looked up from germline, CDR1 is LGHNT and CDR2 is FRNRAP. This CDR3 contains 14 residues. The CDR3: CASGLGREQETQYF. The CDR3 nucleotides are TGTGCTAGTGGTCTCGGACGGGAACAAGAGACCCAGTACTTC.

The V call is TRBV11-2, the J call TRBJ2-7; 9 bases fit TRBD2. CDR1 and CDR2 (germline): SGHAT, FQNNGV. CDR3 length: 16 residues. Trimming took 6 bases from V and 3 from J; bases not matched to a gene: 12. This CDR3 reads CASSSAGLAGIYEQYF. CDR3 coding DNA: TGTGCCAGCAGTTCTGCCGGGCTAGCGGGAATCTACGAGCAGTACTTC.

J is TRBJ1-1 and V is TRBV5-6; no clear D gene. The length of the CDR3 is 13 residues. V lost 3 bases, J lost 2 bases, and 8 bases lay in between. From germline, CDR1 is SGHDT and CDR2 YYEEEE. This chain's CDR3 is CASSWSRNTEAFF. The CDR3 DNA reads TGTGCCAGCAGCTGGAGCCGTAACACTGAAGCTTTCTTT.

Of note for this clone: No DNA is shown, since the ends of the CDR3 on it are uncertain; the CDR3 is the one TCRdb lists. CDR3 residues: CASSKGRKGYVGLGNEQFF. This chain connects TRBV21-1 to TRBJ2-1; the listed D gene, TRBD1, was not tested against the DNA. TRBV21-1 is assigned pseudogene status. The CDR3 length is 19 residues, termini included.

The chain carries TRBV2 and TRBJ2-3; 8 bases align to TRBD2. The germline V gene encodes CDR1 SNHLY and CDR2 FYNNEI. V lost 6 bases, J lost 5 bases, and 19 bases stayed unmatched. The CDR3 totals 18 residues. CDR3 residues: CASSRTAKTSANLDTQYF. CDR3 DNA: TGTGCCAGCAGCCGGACTGCGAAGACTAGCGCTAATCTAGATACGCAGTATTTT.

This CDR3 reads CASSLMDRGSGGYTF. CDR3 in DNA: TGTGCCAGCAGCCTCATGGACAGGGGGTCAGGGGGCTACACCTTC. This chain links TRBV3-1 (or the pseudogene TRBV3-2) with TRBJ1-2; 10 bases are a match to TRBD1. In germline, CDR1 is LGHDT, CDR2 YNNKEL (reference sequence). The CDR3 consists of 15 residues. The junction had 10 bases not matched to a gene; V was cut back by 4 bases and J by 8 bases.

As to this clone: The same CDR3 arises from other DNA sequences in this sample as well. CDR3 in DNA: TGTGCCAGCAGTTTGGCCAGCAATCAGCCCCAGCATTTT. Its translation: CASSLASNQPQHF. The V call is TRBV28, the J call TRBJ1-5, with D hard to call. This CDR3 has 13 amino acids. V gave up 3 bases and J gave up 1 base, with 4 bases separating them. Germline V gives CDR1 MDHEN, CDR2 SYDVKM.

This chain joins TRBV3-1 (or the pseudogene TRBV3-2) and TRBJ2-6; 7 bases line up with TRBD1. The CDR3 contains 17 residues. The V gene end was trimmed by 2 bases and the J gene end by 2 bases; junction bases not matched to a gene: 6. Per germline, CDR1 LGHDT and CDR2 YNNKEL (reference sequence). The CDR3 loop reads CASSQRLTGAGANVLTF. The CDR3 DNA reads as TGTGCCAGCAGCCAAAGGCTTACAGGGGCTGGGGCCAACGTCCTGACTTTC.

The CDR3 DNA follows: TGCGCCAGCGCAACTAGCGGGTTATCAGATACGCAGTATTTT. The encoded protein is CASATSGLSDTQYF. The genes are TRBV5-1 and TRBJ2-3; 9 bases fit TRBD2. V was clipped by 7 bases and J by 4 bases; unmatched bases: 7. The CDR3 covers 14 residues. Germline CDR1 is SGHRS and CDR2 is YFSETQ.

The chain joins TRBV28 to TRBJ1-2; 8 nucleotides align to TRBD1. J was trimmed by 4 bases and V by 8 bases; bases with no gene match: 6. Germline-derived CDR1 and CDR2 are MDHEN and SYDVKM. This CDR3 contains 13 residues. The CDR3 coding sequence is TGTGCCAGCCTCACTGACAGGGGCTATGGCTACACCTTC. This sequence encodes CASLTDRGYGYTF.

This clone was seen only a few times. The V and J genes are TRBV4-2 and TRBJ2-7; 7 nucleotides align to TRBD1. Germline V gene sequence: CDR1 LGHNA, CDR2 YNFKEQ. The CDR3 consists of 15 residues. The V gene end was trimmed by 0 bases and the J gene end by 3 bases; junction bases not matched to a gene: 5. The CDR3 loop reads CASSQERTGYYEQYF. For the CDR3, the DNA is TGTGCCAGCAGCCAAGAGCGGACAGGCTACTACGAGCAGTACTTC.

The V and J genes are TRBV6-2 or TRBV6-3 and TRBJ2-7; 11 nucleotides line up with TRBD2. Trimming removed 4 bases from V and 3 bases from J; junction bases left unmatched: 5. There are 15 residues in the CDR3. Germline V gene lookup returns CDR1 MNHEY and CDR2 SVGEGT. The CDR3 DNA reads TGTGCCAGCAGTTCCCCCGGGACTAGCGGCTACGAGCAGTACTTC. Translating it yields CASSSPGTSGYEQYF.

The rearrangement links TRBV28 to TRBJ1-1; weak D call: TRBD1 (5 bases). V was cut by 5 bases and J by 1 base, with 17 bases left in between. The V gene's germline CDR1 is MDHEN and CDR2 SYDVKM. The CDR3 loop spans 16 amino acids. For the CDR3, the DNA is TGTGCCAGCAGTCCCATGGGGCGGGGGAGGAACACTGAAGCTTTCTTT. Encoded protein: CASSPMGRGRNTEAFF.